A selection of T cell receptor beta chains follows, all from one sample in a study of CD8+ T cells in alopecia areata. Using immunoSEQ multiplex PCR, the repertoire was profiled, and TCRdb retains in-frame clones only, with some absent. The data contain some 170,000 clones, roughly 60% of them singletons. Sequencing was performed on CD4+ T cells sorted from blood, taken at approximately week 60, from a patient treated with tofacitinib. These receptors were taken from a human donor with alopecia areata. The CDR3 runs from the conserved cysteine through the conserved F or W. D genes are given only for firm matches.

V | D | CDR3
TRBV18 | TRBD1 | CASSPQGANGYTF
TRBV18 | TRBD1 | CASSINRQGADSPLHF
TRBV23-1 | - | CASSQSLRPYEQYF
TRBV6-6 | - | CASSPAYGYTF
TRBV2 | - | CASSGGAIQETQYF
TRBV29-1 | TRBD1 | CSVDQGVTGELFF
TRBV2 | - | CATARDPAYNEQFF
TRBV29-1 | TRBD2 | CSAGTTGNEQFF
TRBV7-3 | TRBD1 | CASSLDRGFFQYF
TRBV7-2 | - | CASSSNRPYEQYF
TRBV6-5 | - | CASTRSGQETQYF
TRBV29-1 | - | CSVRGRENYGYTF
TRBV5-1 | TRBD2 | CASSLEGLAGGWETQYF
TRBV29-1 | TRBD2 | CSVVPGLANTGELFF
TRBV7-6 | - | CASSSRGAATQYF
TRBV29-1 | - | CSVPSLAGRLGNGYTF
TRBV6-1 | TRBD1 | CASSPPTGRPGGYTF
TRBV9 | - | CASSVVGTEEETQYF
TRBV15 | - | CATSRAFGAAGNTIYF
TRBV19 | TRBD1 | CASSIRGGDQPQHF
TRBV15 | TRBD2 | CATSRGGGGSIPEQETQYF
TRBV30 | - | CAWRDRLKNIQYF
TRBV6-4 | - | CASIGQSNYGYTF
TRBV7-2 | - | CASSLGQNTEAFF
TRBV7-8 | - | CATNGASGANVLTF
TRBV6-5 | TRBD1 | CASSIYDRDNSPLHF
TRBV19 | - | CASSIQGATSRYEQFF
TRBV7-2 | - | CASSQYRGGSSPLHF
TRBV23-1 | TRBD1 | CASTTLGGQREEKLFF
TRBV6-5 | - | CASSGGYQETQYF
TRBV5-1 | - | CASSLAAAGRETQYF
TRBV30 | - | CAWSVHSYNEQFF
TRBV10-1 | - | CASSEMTRTQYF
TRBV25-1 | TRBD2 | CASSDQTSETYNEQFF
TRBV7-9 | - | CASSLAGRPREQYF
TRBV7-9 | - | CASSLVVDRGDEQYF
TRBV4-1 | - | CASSQVGTSTNEKLFF
TRBV5-1 | - | CASSPTGTDYGYTF
TRBV29-1 | - | CSVEFYGYEQYF
TRBV9 | TRBD2 | CASSVTSGGYEQYF
TRBV29-1 | TRBD1 | CSVTTGEVTEAFF
TRBV15 | TRBD1 | CATSRAYGTGIGYGYTF
TRBV29-1 | TRBD1 | CSVEGQGPIQAFF
TRBV11-2 | - | CASSLFGEGAGELFF
TRBV29-1 | - | CSVVSQSTDTQYF
TRBV30 | - | CAWSGPSADTQYF
TRBV2 | - | CASTGGDLLEAFF
TRBV4-1 | TRBD1 | CASSQADRGRVTGMNTEAFF
TRBV15 | - | CATRHIEVLEQFF
TRBV19 | - | CASSIRADTGDTQYF
TRBV7-9 | TRBD2 | CASTESGGAHNEQFF
TRBV6-5 | - | CASSLRSGTDTQYF
TRBV5-1 | - | CASSLGGNQETQYF
TRBV4-2 | - | CASSRGQPATEAFF
TRBV5-1 | TRBD1 | CASSLEGTGDYTF
TRBV6-5 | - | CASSYSGLSRGGYTF
TRBV6-6 | - | CASSDPKRTGANVLTF
TRBV29-1 | - | CSVGVPAYEQYF
TRBV23-1 | TRBD1 | CASSHQGQYTEAFF
TRBV7-9 | - | CASRGGGVEQYF